These T cell receptor beta chains were read from a single sample in a study of blood T cell repertoires in COVID-19. Produced via immunoSEQ multiplex PCR; TCRdb's table is partial and in-frame only. The sample gives about 230,000 clones, roughly 87% of which show up once; approximately 12% is in the top ten. Sequenced: peripheral blood. The source of these receptors is a woman aged 18-29 years who had recovered from COVID-19. The CDR3 runs from the conserved cysteine through the conserved F or W. D genes are given only for firm matches. The size entry is marked missing in some rows and otherwise reads once, few, many or a size class.

>TRBD2|TRBV4-3|.|TRBJ2-3
TGCGCCAGCAGCCAAGACACTAGCGGCAGAGATACGCAGTATTTT
CASSQDTSGRDTQYF
>TRBD2|TRBV7-9|.|TRBJ2-5
TGTGCCAGCAGCTTAGAGAGCGGGAGGGCCCGAGAGACCCAGTACTTC
CASSLESGRARETQYF
>.|TRBV27|.|TRBJ1-2
TGTGCCAGCAGTTTATACGGGACTTCTAACTATGGCTACACCTTC
CASSLYGTSNYGYTF
>.|TRBV4-2|.|TRBJ2-1
TGTGCCAGCAGCCAAGAACCAAGGGCTAGCACGTGGGAGAATGAGCAGTTCTTC
CASSQEPRASTWENEQFF
>.|TRBV2|.|TRBJ2-2
TGTGCCGGCCAAGTCAACACCGGGGAGCTGTTTTTT
CAGQVNTGELFF
>TRBD1|TRBV6-5|.|TRBJ1-4
TGTGCCAGCAAACGACAGGGTCTAACTAATGAAAAACTGTTTTTT
CASKRQGLTNEKLFF
>TRBD1|TRBV4-2|few|TRBJ1-4
TGTGCCAGCAGCCAAGTAATCTCAGGGGGATCTTCTTTTACTAATGAAAAACTGTTTTTT
CASSQVISGGSSFTNEKLFF
>.|TRBV30|.|TRBJ2-6
TGTGCCTGGAGTGTAGGCACTACCGCTGGGGCCAACGTCCTGACTTTC
CAWSVGTTAGANVLTF
>.|TRBV7-9|.|TRBJ2-7
TGTGCCAGCAGCTTAGACAACTACGAGCAGTACTTC
CASSLDNYEQYF
>.|TRBV11-2|.|TRBJ2-5
TGTGCCAGCAATCAACGCGGGGAGACCCAGTACTTC
CASNQRGETQYF
>TRBD1|TRBV27|.|TRBJ2-2
TGTGCCAGCAAACTCCAACAGGGGATCGGGGAGCTGTTTTTT
CASKLQQGIGELFF
>TRBD2|TRBV27|.|TRBJ2-7
TGTGCCAGCAGTTTAATAGCGGGAGCGGGAACCTACGAGCAGTACTTC
CASSLIAGAGTYEQYF
>TRBD1|TRBV6-4|.|TRBJ2-6
TGTGCCAGCAGACCGGGACAGGGGGCCTCTGGGGCCAACGTCCTGACTTTC
CASRPGQGASGANVLTF